One sample yielded the 29 T cell receptor beta chains listed below, sequenced in a study of blood T cell repertoires in COVID-19. This table comes from immunoSEQ multiplex PCR, and its TCRdb copy is limited to in-frame clones, with some not included. Of about 120,000 clones in the sample, 60% to 85% were seen once. The specimen sequenced was peripheral blood. Receptors were obtained from a man aged 65 to 79 with acute or convalescent COVID-19.

This chain joins TRBV6-5 and TRBJ1-5; TRBD1 matches 9 bases. V shed 5 bases, J shed 6 bases, and the junction held 8 bases outside the gene matches. The CDR3 is 15 residues long. The germline V gene has CDR1 MNHEY and CDR2 SVGAGI. The CDR3 region has the DNA TGTGCCAGCAGTCGGGACAGGGAATTGGGTCAGCCCCAGCATTTT. Its translation: CASSRDRELGQPQHF.

This clone was recorded only once. This chain uses TRBV7-8 with TRBJ2-7; TRBD1 might be the D (5 bases). The V end lost 1 base, the J end lost 3 bases, and 19 bases lay between the germline ends. The CDR3 sequence is 17 residues long. CDR1 and CDR2 (germline): SGHVS, FQNEAQ. CDR3 nucleotides: TGTGCCAGCAGCTTAGTCGTTTTTAGGGGCTTAGGCTACGAGCAGTACTTC. It encodes CASSLVVFRGLGYEQYF.

This clone was counted a few times. V and J are TRBV5-1 and TRBJ2-7; no reliable D call. Per the germline V gene, CDR1 is SGHRS and CDR2 is YFSETQ. CDR3 length: 13 amino acids. V was clipped by 1 base and J by 2 bases, with 7 bases between them. The DNA for the CDR3 is TGCGCCAGCAGCTTGCTAAGCGCCTACGAGCAGTACTTC. Translation: CASSLLSAYEQYF.

This chain connects TRBV5-4 to TRBJ2-1; D is perhaps TRBD1 (6 bases). Germline CDR1 and CDR2: SGHNT and YYREEE (reference sequence). The CDR3 consists of 16 residues. V was pared by 5 bases and J by 0 bases, with 15 bases between. The CDR3 loop reads CASSKGDPSSYNEQFF. The DNA for the CDR3 is TGTGCCAGCAGTAAGGGGGACCCTAGCTCCTACAATGAGCAGTTCTTC. Variable domain in full (rest from reference TRBV5-4 and TRBJ2-1): ETGVTQSPTHLIKTRGQQVTLRCSSQSGHNTVSWYQQALGQGPQFIFQYYREEENGRGNFPPRFSGLQFPNYSSELNVNALELDDSALYLCASSKGDPSSYNEQFFGPGTRLTVL.

The chain employs TRBV15 and TRBJ2-5; 9 bases line up with TRBD2. The CDR3 extends over 15 amino acids. J was trimmed by 5 bases and V by 0 bases; bases with no gene match: 4. Looked up from germline, CDR1 is LNHNV and CDR2 is YYDKDF (reference sequence). The CDR3 sequence: CATSREAGGHETQYF. The CDR3 coding sequence is TGTGCCACCAGCAGAGAGGCGGGGGGGCATGAGACCCAGTACTTC. Full variable domain (outside the CDR3, taken from reference TRBV15 and TRBJ2-5): DAMVIQNPRYQVTQFGKPVTLSCSQTLNHNVMYWYQQKSSQAPKLLFHYYDKDFNNEADTPDNFQSRRPNTSFCFLDIRSPGLGDTAMYLCATSREAGGHETQYFGPGTRLLVL.

This clone came up a few times. This chain connects TRBV27 to TRBJ2-2, with TRBD2 matching over 16 bases. The CDR3 runs 24 residues. Germline CDR1 MNHEY, CDR2 SMNVEV (reference sequence). Losses at the gene ends were 3 bases for V and 5 bases for J; bases not matched to a gene: 24. The CDR3 spells CASSFLASTLRTGTSGRVTGELFF. The CDR3 DNA reads as TGTGCCAGCAGTTTTTTGGCTTCTACGCTTCGGACCGGGACTAGCGGGAGGGTAACCGGGGAGCTGTTTTTT.

The chain combines TRBV7-8 with TRBJ2-7, with 9 bases identical to TRBD2. The CDR3 has 17 residues. After removal of 5 bases from V and 2 bases from J, the junction contained 13 bases not matched to a gene. Germline CDR1 and CDR2: SGHVS and FQNEAQ. CDR3 loop: CASSPWNGGGETYEQYF. The CDR3, as DNA: TGTGCCAGCAGCCCTTGGAATGGCGGGGGGGAAACCTACGAGCAGTACTTC.

The chain joins TRBV7-3 to TRBJ1-2; D is ambiguous. Trimming stripped 2 bases from V and 4 bases from J, with 11 bases between. This CDR3 has 14 residues. Germline CDR1 is SGHTA and CDR2 is FQGTGA. Written as DNA, the CDR3 is TGTGCCAGCAGCTTAGATGGGCGCGCCTATGGCTACACCTTC. It translates to CASSLDGRAYGYTF.

The chain joins TRBV5-6 to TRBJ2-1; 12 bases fit TRBD1. The CDR3 runs 16 residues. J was trimmed by 7 bases and V by 4 bases; bases with no gene match: 9. The V gene's germline CDR1 is SGHDT and CDR2 YYEEEE. The CDR3 DNA reads as TGTGCCAGCAGCACCGGGGACAGGGGGCTGTCGAATGAGCAGTTCTTC. It encodes CASSTGDRGLSNEQFF.

This chain joins TRBV5-1 and TRBJ2-6, with D tentatively TRBD1 (6 bases). There are 15 residues in the CDR3. The germline V and J ends were trimmed by 2 bases and 3 bases, with 9 bases remaining between them. Germline loops: CDR1 SGHRS, CDR2 YFSETQ. CDR3 sequence reads: CASSFRTVGANVLTF. The CDR3 DNA sequence: TGCGCCAGCAGCTTTAGGACAGTTGGGGCCAACGTCCTGACTTTC.

The chain carries TRBV5-8 and TRBJ1-2, with D perhaps TRBD1 (6 bases). CDR3 length: 15 amino acids. Germline V gene sequence: CDR1 SGHTS, CDR2 YDEGEE. Trimming shortened V by 0 bases and J by 4 bases, and 13 bases separated the two germline ends. The CDR3 DNA reads as TGTGCCAGCAGCTTGGGGACAGACACAACCTATGGCTACACCTTC. As protein: CASSLGTDTTYGYTF.

The chain recombines TRBV12-5 with TRBJ2-7; 7 nucleotides line up with TRBD1. Germline V CDR1 and CDR2: LGHNT, FRNRAP. J was trimmed by 3 bases and V by 3 bases; bases with no gene match: 5. The CDR3 runs 14 residues. The CDR3 here is CASGFGQEDYEQYF. CDR3 nucleotide sequence: TGTGCTAGTGGTTTCGGACAGGAGGACTACGAGCAGTACTTC.

This rearrangement joins TRBV7-7 to TRBJ2-7, with 9 bases matching TRBD1. Germline-derived CDR1 and CDR2 are SSHAT and FNYEAQ (reference sequence). This CDR3 has 14 amino acids. Losses at the gene ends were 5 bases for V and 4 bases for J; bases not matched to a gene: 6. In nucleotides, the CDR3 is TGTGCCAGCAGCCCAGGGACAGGGCGTTACGAGCAGTACTTC. Residues: CASSPGTGRYEQYF.

This sequence joins TRBV6-5 and TRBJ1-2, with 8 bases lining up with TRBD1. The CDR3 totals 13 residues. V was clipped by 6 bases and J by 12 bases; unmatched bases: 12. Germline values: CDR1 MNHEY, CDR2 SVGAGI. The CDR3 spells CASSHQRTGPHTF. CDR3 DNA: TGTGCCAGCAGCCACCAGAGGACAGGGCCTCACACCTTC.

The V call is TRBV2, the J call TRBJ1-4; 9 bases are shared with TRBD1. The CDR3 has 16 residues. Trimming cost V 7 bases and J 7 bases; bases outside gene matches: 13. Germline loops: CDR1 SNHLY, CDR2 FYNNEI. CDR3 DNA: TGTGCCAGCACCAAAACACGGGACAGGGTGTCTGAAAAACTGTTTTTT. Translation: CASTKTRDRVSEKLFF. Drawing the rest from reference TRBV2 and TRBJ1-4, the complete variable domain is EPEVTQTPSHQVTQMGQEVILRCVPISNHLYFYWYRQILGQKVEFLVSFYNNEISEKSEIFDDQFSVERPDGSNFTLKIRSTKLEDSAMYFCASTKTRDRVSEKLFFGSGTQLSVL.

The sample holds a few counts of this clone. The J gene is TRBJ1-2, the V gene TRBV19; 10 bases are a match to TRBD1. V lost 3 bases, J lost 11 bases, and 0 bases stayed unmatched. Germline values: CDR1 LNHDA, CDR2 SQIVND (reference sequence). The CDR3 runs to 11 residues. The CDR3 DNA reads TGTGCCAGTAGTATGGGACAGGGGTACACCTTC. This codes for CASSMGQGYTF.

The chain is built from TRBV11-3 and TRBJ2-1, with 11 bases that match TRBD2. Germline lookup yields CDR1 SGHNT and CDR2 YENEEA. This CDR3 has 15 amino acids. With 3 bases clipped from V and 9 bases from J, the junction kept 7 bases outside the gene matches. The CDR3 coding sequence is TGTGCCAGCAGCTTCGAACTAGCGGGAGTCGGTGAGCAGTTCTTC. It is translated as CASSFELAGVGEQFF.

CDR3 bases: TGTGCCAGCCTTAAGGGGACAGGGGATAATGCATACACAGATACGCAGTATTTT. Amino acids: CASLKGTGDNAYTDTQYF. V gene TRBV2 combines with J gene TRBJ2-3; 10 bases are a match to TRBD1. CDR3 length: 18 residues. J was trimmed by 2 bases and V by 8 bases; bases with no gene match: 16. Germline V lookup: CDR1 SNHLY, CDR2 FYNNEI.

The rearrangement uses TRBV30 and TRBJ2-7, with 9 bases lining up with TRBD1. CDR3 length equals 13 residues. Looked up from germline, CDR1 is GTSNPN and CDR2 is SVGIG (reference sequence). The ends lost 5 bases at V and 4 bases at J; junction bases unmatched: 6. The CDR3 DNA follows: TGTGCCTGGCAGACAGGGGGATCGTACGAGCAGTACTTC. Protein product: CAWQTGGSYEQYF.

This clone has only a few counts. CDR3 bases: TGTGCCAGCGTTACAGGGGGCGCTAACTATGGCTACACCTTC. This sequence encodes CASVTGGANYGYTF. The V gene is TRBV28, the J gene TRBJ1-2; TRBD1 matches at 9 bases. The CDR3 consists of 14 residues. V was clipped by 8 bases and J by 0 bases; unmatched bases: 4. Germline CDR1 reads MDHEN; CDR2 reads SYDVKM.

This clone was observed a few times. The V and J genes are TRBV7-8 and TRBJ1-4, with D maybe TRBD1 (5 bases). The V gene lost 5 bases and the J gene lost 3 bases, with 13 bases spanning the gap. The germline V gene has CDR1 SGHVS and CDR2 FQNEAQ. The CDR3 loop spans 15 amino acids. The CDR3 DNA sequence: TGTGCCAGCAGCCCCAGCAGGGTTTCTAATGAAAAACTGTTTTTT. It codes for CASSPSRVSNEKLFF.

The gene calls are TRBV9 and TRBJ2-7; TRBD1 matches 8 bases. The CDR3 is made up of 14 amino acids. Looked up from germline, CDR1 is SGDLS and CDR2 is YYNGEE. The trim removed 4 bases at V and 3 bases at J, leaving 6 bases unmatched. The CDR3 coding sequence is TGTGCCAGCAGCCCAGACAGGGGCGACTACGAGCAGTACTTC. Translating it yields CASSPDRGDYEQYF.

This chain joins TRBV19 and TRBJ2-7, with 11 nucleotides matching TRBD1. CDR1 LNHDA and CDR2 SQIVND come from the germline V gene (reference sequence). The V segment lost 5 bases and the J segment 4 bases; nucleotides outside the gene matches: 7. This CDR3 is built from 15 residues. The chain's CDR3 is CASSGGQGARYEQYF. CDR3 sequence (DNA): TGTGCCAGTAGTGGTGGACAGGGGGCGAGGTACGAGCAGTACTTC.

The chain combines TRBV5-8 with TRBJ2-5; the match to TRBD1 covers 7 bases. Germline values: CDR1 SGHTS, CDR2 YDEGEE. Trimming took 7 bases from V and 6 from J; bases not matched to a gene: 12. The CDR3 loop spans 14 amino acids. The CDR3 DNA reads TGTGCCAGCCGTGGCGGACAGGCCGTGAAGACCCAGTACTTC. Translating gives CASRGGQAVKTQYF. The variable domain in full, completed from reference TRBV5-8 and TRBJ2-5, reads EAGVTQSPTHLIKTRGQQATLRCSPISGHTSVYWYQQALGLGLQFLLWYDEGEERNRGNFPPRFSGRQFPNYSSELNVNALELEDSALYLCASRGGQAVKTQYFGPGTRLLVL.

The chain uses TRBV10-3 and TRBJ1-5; possible D gene TRBD1, 5 bases. From germline, CDR1 is ENHRY and CDR2 SYGVKD. Trimming took off 0 bases at V and 8 bases at J, with 14 bases between the two ends. The CDR3 loop spans 15 amino acids. The CDR3 bases are TGTGCCATCAGTGAGTCTAAGGGGATTAGGGAGCCCCAGCATTTT. Translated, it gives CAISESKGIREPQHF.

The chain employs TRBV29-1 and TRBJ2-2, with D perhaps matching TRBD2 (5 bases). CDR1 is SQVTM, CDR2 ANQGSEA, per germline. This CDR3 has 14 amino acids. With 3 bases removed from V and 3 bases from J, the gap between germline ends came to 11 bases. The CDR3 here is CSVETPGDTGELFF. The CDR3 DNA reads TGCAGCGTTGAGACGCCCGGGGACACCGGGGAGCTGTTTTTT.

V is TRBV25-1 and J is TRBJ1-1; 10 bases are a match to TRBD1. Germline V lookup: CDR1 MGHDK, CDR2 SYGVNS. The J segment lost 5 bases and the V segment lost 4 bases, leaving 4 bases of the junction unmatched. The CDR3 runs 14 residues. The CDR3 nucleotides are TGTGCCAGCAGTGTGGGACAGGGGCATACTGAAGCTTTCTTT. It translates to CASSVGQGHTEAFF.

The chain carries TRBV2 and TRBJ1-3; no reliable D call. Trimming took 7 bases from V and 0 from J, leaving 13 bases between them. Germline V CDR1 and CDR2: SNHLY, FYNNEI. CDR3 size: 15 residues. The CDR3 spells CASNGGQHSGNTIYF. The CDR3 region has the DNA TGTGCCAGCAATGGAGGGCAACACTCTGGAAACACCATATATTTT.

The chain links TRBV10-1 to TRBJ2-7, with 9 bases that match TRBD2. Per the germline V gene, CDR1 is WNHNN and CDR2 is SYGVQD (reference sequence). The CDR3 extends over 16 amino acids. J was trimmed by 0 bases and V by 7 bases; bases with no gene match: 10. CDR3 nucleotides: TGCGCCAGCACCCATGGGGCTAGCGGGGTCTCCTACGAGCAGTACTTC. Its translation: CASTHGASGVSYEQYF.